This entry lists 16 T cell receptor beta chains sequenced from one sample in a study of T cell responses to AZD1222 COVID-19 vaccine. Produced via immunoSEQ multiplex PCR; TCRdb's table is partial and in-frame only. This table has under 200,000 clones, around nine tenths appearing once. Source: peripheral blood, taken on day 0 of AZD1222 vaccination. Receptor source: an adult in good health.

This chain connects TRBV28 to TRBJ2-1; 10 bases align to TRBD2. This CDR3 comprises 15 residues. V lost 7 bases and J lost 8; bases outside the gene matches: 11. Germline CDR1 is MDHEN and CDR2 is SYDVKM. In nucleotides, the CDR3 is TGTGCCAGCACCAAAAGCGGGAGGGCCAGGGATGAGCAGTTCTTC. Translating it yields CASTKSGRARDEQFF. The variable domain in full, with the rest retrieved from reference TRBV28 and TRBJ2-1, is DVKVTQSSRYLVKRTGEKVFLECVQDMDHENMFWYRQDPGLGLRLIYFSYDVKMKEKGDIPEGYSVSREKKERFSLILESASTNQTSMYLCASTKSGRARDEQFFGPGTRLTVL.

The chain is built from TRBV28 and TRBJ2-7; D is uncertain. The CDR3 sequence is 13 residues long. The V end was cut by 2 bases, the J end by 0 bases, with 5 bases between. The V gene's germline CDR1 is MDHEN and CDR2 SYDVKM. CDR3 DNA: TGTGCCAGCAGTTTACCCACCTCCTACGAGCAGTACTTC. Protein product: CASSLPTSYEQYF.

The V call is TRBV24-1, the J call TRBJ2-2; the D gene is possibly TRBD2 (5 bases). CDR1 is KGHDR and CDR2 is SFDVKD in the germline V gene. This CDR3 region has 14 residues. V lost 4 bases and J lost 5, with 10 bases in between. The DNA for the CDR3 is TGTGCCACCAGTGACCGGACTGAGACCGGGGAGCTGTTTTTT. Translating gives CATSDRTETGELFF.

The chain carries TRBV12-3 or TRBV12-4 and TRBJ1-1; D gene uncertain. The CDR3 covers 11 residues. V gave up 6 bases and J gave up 8 bases, with 10 bases separating them. CDR3 DNA: TGTGCCAGCAGCCTGGGTTTCGAAGCTTTCTTT. It encodes CASSLGFEAFF.

The chain couples TRBV19 to TRBJ1-1; maybe TRBD1 (6 bases). Germline CDR1 is LNHDA and CDR2 is SQIVND (reference sequence). The CDR3 loop spans 14 amino acids. V dropped 5 bases and J dropped 4 bases, with 14 bases sitting between them. The DNA for the CDR3 is TGTGCCAGTAGTCCATGGGGGCAGGGCACTGAAGCTTTCTTT. As protein: CASSPWGQGTEAFF.

The V and J genes are TRBV28 and TRBJ2-7; D tentatively reads TRBD1 or TRBD2 (5 bases each). From germline, CDR1 is MDHEN and CDR2 SYDVKM. V gave up 5 bases and J gave up 5 bases, with 25 bases separating them. This CDR3 comprises 17 residues. The CDR3 DNA is TGTGCCAGCAGTCCATCCCGGGGCCTAGGGGAGAAAAACGAGCAGTACTTC. Translating it yields CASSPSRGLGEKNEQYF.

This clone showed up just once. V usage is TRBV27 and J usage is TRBJ2-7, with 7 bases lining up with TRBD2. Trimming at V came to 5 bases and at J to 3 bases, leaving 7 bases not matched to a gene. This CDR3 has 14 residues. Germline V gene lookup returns CDR1 MNHEY and CDR2 SMNVEV (reference sequence). CDR3 region: CASSPYPGGYEQYF. The CDR3 DNA follows: TGTGCCAGCAGTCCATATCCGGGGGGCTACGAGCAGTACTTC.

The chain employs TRBV19 and TRBJ2-3; D is possibly TRBD2 (5 bases). V was clipped by 5 bases and J by 5 bases, with 11 bases between them. The germline CDR1 and CDR2 sequences are LNHDA and SQIVND (reference sequence). The length of the CDR3 is 13 residues. The CDR3 loop reads CASSWRPRDTQYF. CDR3 nucleotides: TGTGCCAGTAGTTGGAGGCCTCGAGATACGCAGTATTTT. The whole variable domain, filled in from reference TRBV19 and TRBJ2-3, reads DGGITQSPKYLFRKEGQNVTLSCEQNLNHDAMYWYRQDPGQGLRLIYYSQIVNDFQKGDIAEGYSVSREKKESFPLTVTSAQKNPTAFYLCASSWRPRDTQYFGPGTRLTVL.

The V call is TRBV13, the J call TRBJ2-5, with no clear D. The CDR3 totals 15 residues. Germline CDR1 is PRHDT and CDR2 is FYEKMQ (reference sequence). The germline V and J ends were trimmed by 5 bases and 5 bases, with 18 bases remaining between them. The CDR3 DNA reads TGTGCCAGCAGCACAAGGTCGGCAGGTCAGGAGACCCAGTACTTC. As protein: CASSTRSAGQETQYF.

The chain recombines TRBV27 with TRBJ2-1; the match to TRBD1 covers 8 bases. Germline-derived CDR1 and CDR2 are MNHEY and SMNVEV (reference sequence). The V gene end was trimmed by 6 bases and the J gene end by 2 bases; junction bases not matched to a gene: 6. This CDR3 region has 15 residues. For the CDR3, the DNA is TGTGCCAGCAGGTCGGGACAGGCTCCCTACAATGAGCAGTTCTTC. Protein sequence: CASRSGQAPYNEQFF.

The gene calls are TRBV21-1 and TRBJ2-1; TRBD1 reflects the table's D call only, with no check against the DNA. TRBV21-1 is a pseudogene. This CDR3 spans 16 amino acids. CDR3 nucleotide sequence: TGTGCCAGCAGCCCGACCGGGACAGGGTCATACAATGAGCAGTTCTTC. It translates to CASSPTGTGSYNEQFF.

The chain employs TRBV5-1 and TRBJ1-5, with D possibly TRBD1 on 6 matching bases. Trimming pared 2 bases from V and 6 bases from J, leaving 12 bases between. The germline V gene encodes CDR1 SGHRS and CDR2 YFSETQ. The CDR3 has 14 residues. DNA for the CDR3: TGCGCCAGCAGCTTAATGGGGGGGCCTCAGCCCCAGCATTTT. This gives the protein CASSLMGGPQPQHF. Together with reference TRBV5-1 and TRBJ1-5, the CDR3 gives the full variable domain: KAGVTQTPRYLIKTRGQQVTLSCSPISGHRSVSWYQQTPGQGLQFLFEYFSETQRNKGNFPGRFSGRQFSNSRSEMNVSTLELGDSALYLCASSLMGGPQPQHFGDGTRLSIL.

V is TRBV5-1 and J is TRBJ1-4; 11 positions agree with TRBD1. J gave up 7 bases and V 3 bases, and 5 bases lay outside the gene matches. Germline-derived CDR1 and CDR2 are SGHRS and YFSETQ. CDR3 length: 15 amino acids. The CDR3 region has the DNA TGCGCCAGCAGCTATGGGACAGGGGGACGTGAAAAACTGTTTTTT. Protein: CASSYGTGGREKLFF.

The chain recombines TRBV24-1 with TRBJ2-7, with 9 bases lining up with TRBD1. Germline CDR1 is KGHDR and CDR2 is SFDVKD. After removal of 9 bases from V and 6 bases from J, the junction contained 8 bases not matched to a gene. This CDR3 has 13 residues. Here the CDR3 reads CATRDRVNGEQYF. The CDR3 DNA reads as TGTGCCACCCGGGACAGGGTTAACGGCGAGCAGTACTTC.

The chain combines TRBV25-1 with TRBJ2-2; D might be TRBD1 or TRBD2, each matching 6 bases. The V end was cut by 7 bases, the J end by 4 bases, with 10 bases between. The CDR3 extends over 13 amino acids. CDR1 is MGHDK, CDR2 SYGVNS, per germline. Written as DNA, the CDR3 is TGTGCCAGCACGGGGGCGCGCACCGGGGAGCTGTTTTTT. Residues: CASTGARTGELFF.

This clone has a single count. This chain joins TRBV7-9 and TRBJ1-4, with D perhaps matching TRBD1 (6 bases). Germline CDR1 and CDR2: SEHNR and FQNEAQ (reference sequence). V lost 0 bases and J lost 7, with 12 bases in between. The CDR3 is made up of 15 amino acids. The DNA for the CDR3 is TGTGCCAGCAGCTTAGCGGACAGCGGGGTTGAAAAACTGTTTTTT. Translated: CASSLADSGVEKLFF.